This TCR beta chain was retrieved from a study of shared clonotypes between healthy human individuals (dated by TCRdb to the early 2020s). With regard to the full study: Three men and two women, aged 18 to 49 years, made up the cohort. Per donor, three plates each were used for CD4 naive and CD4 memory, two for CD8 naive, and one for CD8 memory. To increase sequencing depth and limit assay-specific biases, different laboratories used diverse techniques to prepare libraries and sequence TCR repertoires. To estimate repertoire size and how much clonotypes are shared between individuals, the study performed deep sequencing of blood TCR repertoires from about 5 healthy adults. Leukapheresis yielded between about 0.8 and 8.9 billion PBMCs per donor. Points the paper makes about the study in general: Compared with non-shared clonotypes, clonotypes shared by all four sorted-subset donors had higher generation probabilities. Sampling was restricted to blood, and TCR repertoires in tissues likely differ from the TCR repertoires found in blood. Naive subsets generally had larger estimated clonotype richness than memory subsets. Sharing across a handful of donors was observed for around 5% of naive CD4, 3% to 4% of naive CD8, roughly 2.4% of memory CD4, and about 0.4% of memory CD8 clonotypes. The genetic and exposure-history diversity represented was limited by the small number of donors. Rarefaction of sorted-subset datasets indicated incomplete sequencing despite the large sequencing depth. Pairwise subsampling led to the expectation that sequencing depth would affect the degree of clonotype sharing among donors.

To note about this clone: The antigen it binds to is not known. Per-nucleotide qualities are absent, and no much larger clonotype sits a single base away.

CDR1 and CDR2 (SGHNT, YYREEE) derive from the germline V gene (reference sequence). V gives up 0 bases and J gives up 7 bases, and the segment between their germline ends measures 11 bases. The CDR3, cysteine through phenylalanine, is 13 amino acids long. Just CDR3 DNA is preserved here, 39 bases in frame from base 1. The donors were healthy, HIV-negative adults who had no recently reported acute infections or vaccinations. All donors were Caucasian adults living in Nashville, Tennessee, USA. CD4+ T cells were enriched by magnetic negative selection, after which naive cells were positively selected on CD45RA and the negative fraction was taken as the memory subset. Blood was obtained by leukapheresis, after which PBMCs were separated by Ficoll-Histopaque density gradient centrifugation and cryopreserved in liquid nitrogen vapor phase. Purity and quantity of every magnetically sorted T cell population were checked by analytical flow cytometry. From each sorted fraction, genomic DNA was isolated and quantified by UV absorbance on a Nanodrop 2000c.

TCR CDR3 regions were amplified from genomic DNA by multiplex PCR using the deep immunoSEQ assay. Genomic DNA extracted from each cell subset was distributed evenly over all wells of several immunoSEQ 96-well plates, and each plate served as one replicate. Each replicate PCR for sorted subsets received about 210 ng genomic DNA, equal to around 32,000 T cell genomes. Purified libraries were measured with a Qubit 3.0 fluorometer, size-checked on a Bioanalyzer 2100, and measured again with the KAPA Library Quantification kit. A separate single-read 150-cycle Illumina NextSeq 550 flow cell was used to sequence each immunoSEQ 96-well plate. In the paper's pipeline: Because the immunoSEQ output held only junctional sequences and lacked quality scores, the filtering could not match the filtering applied to full-length reads. To assign V/J genes and CDR3, sequences were annotated using PyIR, a Python wrapper for IgBLAST v1.9, with IMGT germline references. Reads were filtered out if the reads had weak V/J assignments (E-value above 1e-6), no CDR3, stop codons, out-of-frame junctions, or ambiguous translated residues. V3J clonotypes were defined as sequences sharing an identical inferred V gene, J gene, and CDR3 amino acid sequence. To compute the percentage overlap between repertoires, the number of shared unique clonotypes was divided by the size of the smaller repertoire. Repertoire richness was assessed with RTK rarefaction, the Chao1 estimator, and Recon v2.1 estimates of unobserved clonotypes. OLGA was used to compute generation probabilities for all TCRbeta clonotypes that the gDNA method yielded from a few donors. Drawn from immuneACCESS, this table holds only the in-frame rearrangements with V and J called that TCRdb kept. Clones are partly lost; checked studies trace under half to an unresolved V gene and leave the rest unexplained. V and J calls and clone size are copied from that table; D and trimming were computed from the DNA. The sample table holds about 960,000 clones, of which 70% to 85% were seen once. Approximately 1.5% of the sample is in the top ten clones.

Sequencing was performed on memory CD4+ T cells sorted from blood. What this sample's cell subset or site label stands for: CD45RA-negative fraction. The chain links TRBV5-4 with TRBJ2-7; a tentative D call is TRBD1 (7 bases match). The origin of this receptor is a man younger than 35 in good health. Here is the DNA: TGTGCCAGCAGCTTGGAACAGGGGAGGGAGCAGTACTTC. Translated, it gives CASSLEQGREQYF.